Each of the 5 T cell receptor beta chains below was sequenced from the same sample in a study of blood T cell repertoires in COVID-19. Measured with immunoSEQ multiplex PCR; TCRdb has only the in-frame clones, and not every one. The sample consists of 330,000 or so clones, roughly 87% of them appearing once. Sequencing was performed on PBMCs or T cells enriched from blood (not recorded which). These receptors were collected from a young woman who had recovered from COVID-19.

CDR3 coding DNA: TGTGCCAGCAGGTCGGGACTAGCGGGGGCAGCTCTTTCCTACGAGCAGTACTTC. It encodes CASRSGLAGAALSYEQYF. This sequence joins TRBV11-2 and TRBJ2-7; TRBD2 aligns across 14 bases. Germline CDR1 SGHAT, CDR2 FQNNGV. V dropped 6 bases and J dropped 1; count of bases not matched to a gene: 11. This CDR3 has 18 residues.

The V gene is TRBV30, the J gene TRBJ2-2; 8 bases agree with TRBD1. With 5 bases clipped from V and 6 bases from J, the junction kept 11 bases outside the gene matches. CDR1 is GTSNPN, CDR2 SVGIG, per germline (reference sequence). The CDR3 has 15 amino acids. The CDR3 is CAWGRTGSMSGELFF. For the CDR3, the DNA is TGTGCCTGGGGTCGGACAGGGTCAATGTCCGGGGAGCTGTTTTTT. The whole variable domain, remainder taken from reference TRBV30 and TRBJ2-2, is SQTIHQWPATLVQPVGSPLSLECTVEGTSNPNLYWYRQAAGRGLQLLFYSVGIGQISSEVPQNLSASRPQDRQFILSSKKLLLSDSGFYLCAWGRTGSMSGELFFGEGSRLTVL.

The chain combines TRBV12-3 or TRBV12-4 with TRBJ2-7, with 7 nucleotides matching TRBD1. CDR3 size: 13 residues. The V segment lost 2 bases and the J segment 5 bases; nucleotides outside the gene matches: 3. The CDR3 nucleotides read TGTGCCAGCAGTTTACTCGACAGGGACGAGCAGTACTTC. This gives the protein CASSLLDRDEQYF.

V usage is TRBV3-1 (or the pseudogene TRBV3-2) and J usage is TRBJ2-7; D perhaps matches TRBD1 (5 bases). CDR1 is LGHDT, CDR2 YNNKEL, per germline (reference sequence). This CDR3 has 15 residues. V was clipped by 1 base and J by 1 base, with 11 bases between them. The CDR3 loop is CASSQVTELSYEQYF. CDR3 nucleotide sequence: TGTGCCAGCAGCCAAGTGACAGAGCTTTCCTACGAGCAGTACTTC.

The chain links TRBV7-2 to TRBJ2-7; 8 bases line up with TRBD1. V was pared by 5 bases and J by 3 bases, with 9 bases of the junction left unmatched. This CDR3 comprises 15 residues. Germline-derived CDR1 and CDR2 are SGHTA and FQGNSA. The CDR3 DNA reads TGTGCCAGCAGCCCCGATTCGACAGGGGTCTACGAGCAGTACTTC. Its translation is CASSPDSTGVYEQYF.